This TCR beta chain comes out of a study of technical replicates of blood from a few donors. Data came from immunoSEQ multiplex PCR; TCRdb stores just in-frame clones and leaves some out. The table shows approximately 75,000 clones, with approximately 97% occurring only once. Sequenced sample: T cells isolated from PBMCs. The TCR comes from a human donor in good health.

CDR3 nucleotide sequence: TGCGCCAGCAGCTTGGCGGCGACAGGGTATGGCTACACCTTC. Protein sequence: CASSLAATGYGYTF. The chain is built from TRBV5-1 and TRBJ1-2; 7 bases fit TRBD1. This CDR3 has 14 amino acids. Germline CDR1 SGHRS, CDR2 YFSETQ. V was pared by 0 bases and J by 5 bases, with 4 bases of the junction left unmatched.